A single sample is the source of the 24 T cell receptor beta chains below, sequenced in a study of T cells in Graves' hyperthyroidism and ophthalmopathy. Amplification of TCR beta CDR3 regions was performed using RNA transcripts as template. RT-PCR in the first round (using the HTBI primer set) targeted the TCR CDR3. TCRdb re-called the multiplex PCR reads through MiXCR, storing one row per CDR3 protein. This sample carries about 360,000 distinct CDR3 sequences, about 12% of them seen once, and the ten largest clones take 9.2%. Material: blood. These receptor sequences come from a young woman with Graves' hyperthyroidism.

This clonotype was seen repeatedly, ten times or more. The CDR3 protein is CSARGQGELYEQYF. The CDR3 nucleotides read TGCAGTGCTAGGGGACAGGGCGAATTATACGAGCAGTACTTC. J is TRBJ2-7 and V is TRBV20-1, with 9 bases matching TRBD1. CDR3 length: 14 residues. J gave up 4 bases and V 3 bases, and 7 bases lay outside the gene matches. Germline CDR1 is DFQATT and CDR2 is SNEGSKA (reference sequence).

There are many counts of this clonotype. The chain joins TRBV7-2 to TRBJ2-1; no firm D call. The CDR3 spans 15 residues. The V and J ends lost 6 bases and 8 bases respectively, with 20 bases between them. CDR1 and CDR2 from the germline V gene are SGHTA and FQGNSA. The CDR3, as DNA: TGTGCCAGCAGGCCAAATCAGAATCTTCGGGATGAGCAGTTCTTC. This gives the protein CASRPNQNLRDEQFF.

The table lists this clonotype with many counts. This chain joins TRBV25-1 and TRBJ1-2, with a weak D call TRBD1 (6 bases). CDR1 and CDR2 from the germline V gene are MGHDK and SYGVNS. The CDR3 contains 14 residues. V lost 1 base to trimming and J lost 7 bases, with 13 bases between them. The CDR3 spells CASSESGGASGYTF. As DNA, the CDR3 is TGTGCCAGCAGTGAATCGGGGGGGGCGTCTGGCTACACCTTC.

This clonotype is a singleton in its sample. The J gene is TRBJ2-1, the V gene TRBV14, with D perhaps TRBD1 (5 bases). This CDR3 has 15 residues. Germline V gene lookup returns CDR1 SGHDN and CDR2 FVKESK. Trimming removed 5 bases at V and 3 bases at J, with 14 bases between. In DNA form, the CDR3 reads TGTGCCAGCAGCGTCGACAGAACCTTCTACAATGAGCAGTTCTTC. This encodes CASSVDRTFYNEQFF.

The chain recombines TRBV7-9 with TRBJ2-5, with 13 bases identical to TRBD2. This CDR3 comprises 16 residues. With V trimmed by 5 bases and J by 4 bases, 7 bases remained unmatched. Germline V lookup: CDR1 SEHNR, CDR2 FQNEAQ (reference sequence). CDR3 bases: TGTGCCAGCAGCACTAGCGGGGGGGCTGGGGGAGAGACCCAGTACTTC. Its protein product is CASSTSGGAGGETQYF.

This clonotype was counted at least ten times. The chain has TRBV15 and TRBJ1-6, with D unclear. Trimming left V 4 bases short and J 7 bases short, with 8 bases between. The CDR3 is 13 amino acids. Per the germline V gene, CDR1 is LNHNV and CDR2 is YYDKDF (reference sequence). CDR3 in DNA: TGTGCCACCAGCACTGCCATAAATTCACCCCTCCACTTT. This gives the protein CATSTAINSPLHF.

V and J are TRBV4-1 and TRBJ1-6; 8 bases are a match to TRBD1. The germline V gene encodes CDR1 MGHRA and CDR2 YSYEKL. The CDR3 has 16 residues. J gave up 14 bases and V 0 bases, and 12 bases lay outside the gene matches. Here the CDR3 reads CASSQDGTGLFGALHF. CDR3 in DNA: TGCGCCAGCAGCCAAGATGGGACAGGCCTGTTCGGGGCCCTCCACTTT.

The chain links TRBV19 to TRBJ2-1, with 7 bases fitting TRBD1. V was clipped by 3 bases and J by 7 bases; unmatched bases: 12. This CDR3 spans 16 amino acids. Germline CDR1 reads LNHDA; CDR2 reads SQIVND (reference sequence). CDR3 protein: CASSMFGQGVVNEQFF. Here the CDR3 DNA reads TGTGCCAGTAGTATGTTTGGGCAGGGGGTGGTTAATGAGCAGTTCTTC.

CDR3 region: CASSGDKGNYGYTF. The DNA of the CDR3 is TGTGCCAGCAGTGGGGATAAGGGTAACTATGGCTACACCTTC. The genes are TRBV27 and TRBJ1-2; no reliable D call. Germline V CDR1 and CDR2: MNHEY, SMNVEV (reference sequence). V gave up 5 bases and J gave up 1 base, with 11 bases separating them. The CDR3 extends over 14 amino acids.

This clonotype was observed many times. The rearrangement uses TRBV2 and TRBJ2-7, with D uncertain. V was trimmed by 8 bases and J by 2 bases, leaving 16 bases between them. CDR1 and CDR2 (germline): SNHLY, FYNNEI. This CDR3 is built from 14 residues. The DNA for the CDR3 is TGTGCCAGCCGCAGTGGGCTGCCAACCTACGAGCAGTACTTC. Translation gives CASRSGLPTYEQYF.

Points on this clonotype: A much larger clone differs from this one at a single base, so this may be a read error. The rearrangement links TRBV5-1 to TRBJ1-3; possible D gene TRBD1, 5 bases. Germline CDR1 is SGHRS and CDR2 is YFSETQ. There are 14 residues in the CDR3. CDR3 amino acids: CASSLAGYGDTIYF. The CDR3 DNA reads TGCGCCAGCAGCTTGGCAGGGTATGGAGACACCATATATTTT.

In its sample, this clonotype was seen a few times. Given a much more abundant clone one base away, this may be a read error. V is TRBV28 and J is TRBJ2-1, with D maybe TRBD1 (5 bases). The CDR3 consists of 14 residues. The germline V and J ends were trimmed by 8 bases and 0 bases, with 11 bases remaining between them. Germline assignment: CDR1 MDHEN and CDR2 SYDVKM. The CDR3 nucleotides are TGTGCCAGCTTAAAACAGGACTCCTACAATGAGCAGTTCTTC. Translated: CASLKQDSYNEQFF.

V usage is TRBV7-9 and J usage is TRBJ1-5; D remains ambiguous. CDR3 length: 15 amino acids. The V end was cut by 1 base, the J end by 2 bases, with 9 bases between. Germline assignment: CDR1 SEHNR and CDR2 FQNEAQ (reference sequence). Here the CDR3 reads CASSLGLRGNQPQHF. CDR3 DNA sequence: TGTGCCAGCAGCTTAGGTCTTAGGGGCAATCAGCCCCAGCATTTT. Full variable domain (rest looked up from reference TRBV7-9 and TRBJ1-5): DTGVSQNPRHKITKRGQNVTFRCDPISEHNRLYWYRQTLGQGPEFLTYFQNEAQLEKSRLLSDRFSAERPKGSFSTLEIQRTEQGDSAMYLCASSLGLRGNQPQHFGDGTRLSIL.

This clonotype has a handful of counts. This chain uses TRBV18 with TRBJ1-5; a weak D match, TRBD1 (6 bases). The CDR3 contains 17 residues. Trimming stripped 3 bases from V and 3 bases from J, with 18 bases between. The germline V gene encodes CDR1 KGHSH and CDR2 LQKENI. Here the CDR3 DNA reads TGTGCCAGCTCACCCCGCAGGGGCGGTGTGGTCAATCAGCCCCAGCATTTT. It yields the protein CASSPRRGGVVNQPQHF.

This clonotype was picked up one time. The chain links TRBV6-9 to TRBJ2-2, with D hard to call. CDR3 length equals 14 residues. Germline lookup yields CDR1 MNHGY and CDR2 SVAAGI. Trimming removed 2 bases from V and 2 bases from J, with 6 bases in between. Here the CDR3 DNA reads TGTGCCAGCAGTTATAACTTCAACACCGGGGAGCTGTTTTTT. It yields the protein CASSYNFNTGELFF.

This clonotype was picked up many times. A read error may account for a junction end that differs from germline. V is TRBV5-1 and J is TRBJ2-1, with 12 positions matching TRBD2. CDR3 length: 15 residues. The germline V gene encodes CDR1 SGHRS and CDR2 YFSETQ. The CDR3: CASSLLAGGRNEQFF. The CDR3, as DNA: TGTGCCAGCAGCTTACTAGCGGGGGGCCGGAATGAGCAGTTCTTC.

This clonotype was recorded at least ten times. The chain recombines TRBV6-2 or TRBV6-3 with TRBJ2-1; 9 nucleotides match TRBD2. This CDR3 spans 17 amino acids. Losses at the gene ends were 2 bases for V and 3 bases for J; bases not matched to a gene: 8. Germline CDR1 reads MNHEY; CDR2 reads SVGEGT. The CDR3 nucleotides read TGTGCCAGCAGTTACCTAGGCGGGAGGGCGATCTACAATGAGCAGTTCTTC. Protein product: CASSYLGGRAIYNEQFF.

This clonotype was detected only a few times. This chain connects TRBV4-3 to TRBJ2-3; D perhaps matches TRBD2 (5 bases). This CDR3 comprises 15 residues. CDR1 is LGHNA and CDR2 is YSLEER in the germline V gene. The V and J ends lost 0 bases and 3 bases respectively, with 10 bases between them. The CDR3 DNA is TGCGCCAGCAGCCAAGATCTGCTAGCTACAGATACGCAGTATTTT. Residues: CASSQDLLATDTQYF.

With respect to this clonotype: No DNA is shown, since the ends of the CDR3 on it are uncertain; the CDR3 is the one TCRdb lists. The rearrangement links TRBV7-3 to TRBJ2-1; TRBD1, as called in the table, went unchecked against the DNA. The CDR3 totals 18 residues, both ends included. CDR1 and CDR2 (germline): SGHTA, FQGTGA. The CDR3 here is CASSPHPRDLWTRNEQFF.

This chain connects TRBV11-3 to TRBJ2-7, with TRBD2 identical over 8 bases. The CDR3 extends over 14 amino acids. V shed 5 bases, J shed 7 bases, and the junction held 10 bases outside the gene matches. Germline-derived CDR1 and CDR2 are SGHNT and YENEEA. The CDR3 protein is CASSTLAGVMEQYF. CDR3 sequence (DNA): TGTGCCAGCAGCACGCTAGCGGGTGTAATGGAGCAGTACTTC.

This clonotype was seen only a few times. The rearrangement links TRBV3-1 to TRBJ2-3, with 8 bases lining up with TRBD2. This CDR3 has 15 amino acids. Unmatched junction bases numbered 8, after V lost 4 bases and J lost 5 bases. CDR1 is LGHDT and CDR2 is YNNKEL in the germline V gene (reference sequence). CDR3 protein: CASSRDGLAGDTQYF. The CDR3, as DNA: TGTGCCAGCAGCCGAGATGGGCTAGCGGGAGATACGCAGTATTTT.

This clonotype was detected ten times or more. The chain employs TRBV20-1 and TRBJ2-1; perhaps TRBD2 as D (5 bases). V was shortened by 3 bases and J by 8 bases, with 17 bases between the two germline ends. Germline V gene sequence: CDR1 DFQATT, CDR2 SNEGSKA (reference sequence). The CDR3 has 14 residues. The CDR3 DNA sequence: TGCAGTGCTAGGAATCAACTAGTCCGGCATGAGCAGTTCTTC. Amino acids: CSARNQLVRHEQFF.

This clonotype was found many times. The chain uses TRBV28 and TRBJ2-5, with TRBD2 matching 10 bases. The germline gives CDR1 MDHEN, CDR2 SYDVKM. The junction had 10 bases not matched to a gene; V was cut back by 4 bases and J by 5 bases. This CDR3 spans 16 amino acids. CDR3 bases: TGTGCCAGCAGTTGGGGAACTAGCGGGATTACGGAGACCCAGTACTTC. This sequence encodes CASSWGTSGITETQYF.

This clonotype was recorded a few times. One base away lies a much larger clone, so this may be a sequencing read error. This rearrangement joins TRBV12-3 or TRBV12-4 to TRBJ2-5; 13 bases agree with TRBD2. This CDR3 has 13 amino acids. CDR3 nucleotides: TGTACCAGCAGCCTTGGACTAGCGGGAGCCCAGTACTTC. This gives the protein CTSSLGLAGAQYF.